One T cell receptor (beta chain) is described in this entry. This specimen comes from a study of Ad26.COV2.S vaccination and SARS-CoV-2 variants. The data were produced by immunoSEQ multiplex PCR, yet TCRdb's version contains in-frame clones alone and is incomplete. The sample contains about 460,000 clones, 80% to 90% of which appear only once. The treatment denotes: approximately 18 received Ad26.COV2.S at low or high dose, single or two shots; about 5 received placebo; per-sample allocation not given. Sampling took place 63 days after the first vaccine or placebo injection. The study used a vaccine consisting of an Ad26 vector that expressed Wuhan-strain SARS-CoV-2 spike. This CDR3 region has 14 residues. CDR1 and CDR2 (germline): SEHNR, FQNEAQ (reference sequence). Trimming took off 1 base at V and 5 bases at J, with 11 bases between the two ends.

The chain employs TRBV7-9 and TRBJ2-5; D unclear. The specimen was peripheral blood, collected in a trial of Ad26.COV2.S vaccine versus placebo. The TCR sequence derives from a person between 18 and 60 years old who received the Ad26.COV2.S COVID-19 vaccine or a placebo. The CDR3 region is CASSLVMGPETQYF. DNA for the CDR3: TGTGCCAGCAGCTTAGTTATGGGTCCGGAGACCCAGTACTTC.